The entry below gives a single TCR beta chain sequence along with its context. Here immunoSEQ multiplex PCR was the method, and the copy in TCRdb shows in-frame clones only, minus some. This sample yields some 97,000 clones, of which 92% are seen a single time; less than 2% belongs to the top ten. This specimen comes from a study of T cell changes during pregnancy in multiple sclerosis. The TCR was taken from a female donor with multiple sclerosis, enrolled in a pregnancy study. Sequenced here: peripheral blood, sampled after pregnancy.

DNA for the CDR3: TGTGCCAGCTCACCAAACGAGGGTGCCAACTATGGCTACACCTTC. It translates to CASSPNEGANYGYTF. The rearrangement links TRBV18 to TRBJ1-2; D is uncertain. The CDR3 is 15 residues long. Germline V lookup: CDR1 KGHSH, CDR2 LQKENI. With 2 bases removed from V and 2 bases from J, the gap between germline ends came to 12 bases.